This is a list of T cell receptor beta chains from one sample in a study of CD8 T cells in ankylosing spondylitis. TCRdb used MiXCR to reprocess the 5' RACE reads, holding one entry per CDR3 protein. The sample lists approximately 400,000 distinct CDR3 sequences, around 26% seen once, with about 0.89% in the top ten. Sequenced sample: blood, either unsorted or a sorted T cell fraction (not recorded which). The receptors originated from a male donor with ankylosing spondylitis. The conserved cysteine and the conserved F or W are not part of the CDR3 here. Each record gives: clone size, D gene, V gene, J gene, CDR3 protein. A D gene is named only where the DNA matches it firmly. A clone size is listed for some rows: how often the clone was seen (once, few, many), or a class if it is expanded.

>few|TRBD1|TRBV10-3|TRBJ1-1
AISSTGYEAF
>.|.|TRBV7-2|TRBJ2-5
ASSLGGGSETQY
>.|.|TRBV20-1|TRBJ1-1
SASPSMGTEAF
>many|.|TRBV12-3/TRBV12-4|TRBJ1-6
ASSPETGFNSPLH
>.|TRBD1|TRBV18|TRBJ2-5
ASSGTGSYQETQY
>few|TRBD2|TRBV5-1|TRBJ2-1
ASSLNGRAFDEQF
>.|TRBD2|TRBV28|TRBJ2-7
ASSSTSGQTYEQY
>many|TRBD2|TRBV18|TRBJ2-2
ASSPTTSGTGELF
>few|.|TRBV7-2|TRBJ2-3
ASSLSGSRDRDTQY
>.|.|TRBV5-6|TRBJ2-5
ASSLTSSETQY
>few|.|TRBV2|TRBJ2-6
ASSTARSGANVLT
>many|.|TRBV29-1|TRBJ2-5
SVDFWDETQY
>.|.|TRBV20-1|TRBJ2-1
SARAGGRDWVNEQF
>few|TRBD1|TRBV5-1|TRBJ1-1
ASSLDAGGIEAF
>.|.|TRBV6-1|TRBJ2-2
ASRLTLPNTGELF
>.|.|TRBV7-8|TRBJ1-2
ASSLRPKNYGYT
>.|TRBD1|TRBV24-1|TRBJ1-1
ATRERGPDTEAF
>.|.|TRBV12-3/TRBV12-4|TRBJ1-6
ASSFDNSPLH
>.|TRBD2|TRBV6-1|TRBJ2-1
ASRLTSGYNEQF
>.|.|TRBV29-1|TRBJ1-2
SVFTGKGGYT
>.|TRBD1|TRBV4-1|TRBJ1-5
ASSQPDRGNQPQH
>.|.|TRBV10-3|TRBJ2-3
AIRGEGDTQY
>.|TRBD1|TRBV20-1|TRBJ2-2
SAKWTGFGTGELF
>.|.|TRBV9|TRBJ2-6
ASSPYLANVLT
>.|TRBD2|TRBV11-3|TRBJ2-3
ASSLVSGGNTDTQY
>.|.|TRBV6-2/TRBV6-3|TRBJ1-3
ASRQASSGNTIY
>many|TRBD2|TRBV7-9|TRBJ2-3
ASSPSRLAGGPDTQY
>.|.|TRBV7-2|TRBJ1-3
ASSFQAPSSSGNTIY
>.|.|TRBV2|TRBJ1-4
ASSERDEKLF
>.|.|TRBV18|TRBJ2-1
ASSPQGHSSYNEQF
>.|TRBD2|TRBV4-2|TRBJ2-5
ASSSVLAGGQETQY
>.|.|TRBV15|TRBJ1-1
ATLEGAHTEAF
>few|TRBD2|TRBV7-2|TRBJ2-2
ASSQPGGPNTGELF
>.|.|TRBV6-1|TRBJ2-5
ASARSGTKETQY
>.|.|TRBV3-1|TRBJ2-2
ASSQYTGELF
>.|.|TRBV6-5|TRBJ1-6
ASSYITGPGSGSPLH
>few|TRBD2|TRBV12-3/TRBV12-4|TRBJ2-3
ASSLRLAGGTQY
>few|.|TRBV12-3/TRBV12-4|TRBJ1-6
ASKTSSYNSPLH
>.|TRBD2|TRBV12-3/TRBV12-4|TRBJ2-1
ASSVGTSGEEQF
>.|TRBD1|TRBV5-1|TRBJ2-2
ASSSDRGRTGELF
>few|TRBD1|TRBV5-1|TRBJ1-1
ASSSGQANTEAF
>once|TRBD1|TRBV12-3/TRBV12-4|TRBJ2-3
ASSSGQGMADTQY
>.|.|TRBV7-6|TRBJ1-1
ASLLGPGESVTEAF
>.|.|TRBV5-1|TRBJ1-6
ASSLEQARRDSPLH
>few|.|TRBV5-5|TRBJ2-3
ASSQTADTQY
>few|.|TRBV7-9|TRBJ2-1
ASSLVELGYNEQF
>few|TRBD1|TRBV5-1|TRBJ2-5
ASSLEGTGQETQY
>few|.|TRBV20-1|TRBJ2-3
SARRWGHTDTQY
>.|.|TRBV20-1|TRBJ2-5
SARADNLETQY
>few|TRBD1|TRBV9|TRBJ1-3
ASSPRTGAGNTIY
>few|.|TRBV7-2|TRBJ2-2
ASSVSWGTGELF
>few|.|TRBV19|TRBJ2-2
ASSIAAPRANTGELF
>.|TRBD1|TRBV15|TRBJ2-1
ATSRGDRGANEQF
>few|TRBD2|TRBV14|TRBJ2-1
ASSQSRGLGQKDEQF